The present T cell receptor beta chain was sequenced within a study of type 1 and type 2 diabetes patients. Turning to the study itself: CD4+ or CD8+ T cells were positively selected from PBMCs with microbeads.

Study-level points and caveats: In type 2 diabetes, highly-expanded CD4+ clones took a median approximately 3.6% of reads.

Genomic DNA was the PCR template. Multiplex PCR with 30 forward and 13 reverse primers amplified the TCR beta CDR3. MiXCR was run by TCRdb on the multiplex PCR reads, yielding one entry per CDR3 protein. The table records 270,000 or so distinct CDR3 sequences, approximately 45% of them present only once. With respect to this clonotype: What it binds is unknown.

This CDR3 is built from 14 residues. The germline V gene encodes CDR1 GTSNPN and CDR2 SVGIG (reference sequence). V lost 0 bases and J lost 6; bases outside the gene matches: 6. Material: peripheral blood mononuclear cells (PBMCs). The chain employs TRBV30 and TRBJ2-7, with 9 positions matching TRBD1. This receptor was identified in a man between 18 and 29 years old with type 2 diabetes. This chain's CDR3 is CAWSVPGQGSEQYF. The DNA for the CDR3 is TGTGCCTGGAGTGTCCCGGGACAGGGAAGCGAGCAGTACTTC.